One sample yielded the 3 T cell receptor beta chains listed below, sequenced in a study of blood T cells in healthy people across ages. Through a sample-barcoded 5' primer and a J-beta primer mix, a second PCR was run for roughly 7 to 11 cycles. TCRdb reprocessed the 5' RACE reads via MiXCR and lists one record per CDR3 protein. The table lists more than 1,400,000 distinct CDR3 sequences, 42% of them singletons. The source material was blood. The receptors derive from a woman between 18 and 30 years old in good health.

Comments on this clonotype: One junction end does not reproduce the germline sequence, and a read error may be involved. The chain couples TRBV6-1 to TRBJ2-4, with 8 bases aligning to TRBD1. CDR3 length: 13 amino acids. Germline CDR1 reads MNHNS; CDR2 reads SASEGT. CDR3 residues: CASRGQVENMQYF. The CDR3 bases are TGTGCCAGCAGGGGACAGGTGGAAAACATGCAGTACTTC.

This clonotype has more than one count but fewer than ten. The chain joins TRBV7-8 to TRBJ2-3; 9 bases align to TRBD2. Germline V gene data show CDR1 as SGHVS and CDR2 as FQNEAQ. The J segment lost 4 bases and the V segment lost 4 bases, leaving 9 bases of the junction unmatched. The CDR3 is made up of 16 amino acids. CDR3 nucleotide sequence: TGTGCCAGCAGCTCCCGGACTAGCGTACAAGCAGATACGCAGTATTTT. It is translated as CASSSRTSVQADTQYF.

This clonotype was detected a few times. The genes are TRBV9 and TRBJ2-1, with 7 positions matching TRBD2. With 4 bases clipped from V and 6 bases from J, the junction kept 7 bases outside the gene matches. CDR1 and CDR2 (germline): SGDLS, YYNGEE. The CDR3 is 14 amino acids. Here the CDR3 reads CASSPQGGSNEQFF. Written as DNA, the CDR3 is TGTGCCAGCAGCCCCCAGGGAGGGAGCAATGAGCAGTTCTTC.